Sequencing of this TCR beta chain was carried out in a study of cytomegalovirus exposure and HLA in healthy donors. Broader study findings: Later analysis reportedly placed an Asian-associated ancestry cluster below the approximately 700-donor mean in N-insertions. Presence/absence results assume similar sequencing depth per donor, which may not hold. There were some public TCRs occurring in many donors, but most TCR sequences were rare. Looking again later, the authors saw that most CMV-associated TCR beta chains seemed HLA-restricted.

In the case of this clone: Its matching antigen is unknown.

This CDR3 spans 13 amino acids. Germline CDR1 reads SGHTA; CDR2 reads FQGTGA. The V gene lost 4 bases and the J gene lost 5 bases, with 11 bases spanning the gap. The PCR ran on 60 Vbeta and 13 Jbeta primers. Sequencing was performed with immunoSEQ multiplex PCR; in TCRdb, only in-frame clones are kept and a portion is missing. The sample has roughly 130,000 clones, over 70% seen once. The sample consisted of PBMCs. This sequence joins TRBV7-3 and TRBJ1-1, with unresolved D. The TCR was taken from a woman aged 40 to 55 in good health and CMV-seropositive. In DNA form, the CDR3 reads TGTGCCAGCAGCTCATTTAAGAGGACTGAAGCTTTCTTT. It yields the protein CASSSFKRTEAFF.